The source of this TCR beta chain is a study of a mutant IDH1 vaccine in newly diagnosed glioma. Germline V gene data show CDR1 as SGDLS and CDR2 as YYNGEE. The CDR3 has 16 residues. V was shortened by 0 bases and J by 2 bases, with 15 bases between the two germline ends. Regarding time point: week 35, safety follow-up. Topical imiquimod accompanied each vaccine dose, which consisted of 300 ug of mutant IDH1 20-mer peptide. The method was immunoSEQ multiplex PCR; TCRdb's version includes in-frame clones alone and lacks a portion of them. The table includes 50,000 to 70,000 clones, about nine tenths detected once. For this clone: Antigen: not known.

The V call is TRBV9, the J call TRBJ2-7; D is perhaps TRBD2 (6 bases). The source is a man aged 40-55 years with glioma. Sequenced material: PBMCs, taken from a glioma patient whose treatment included an IDH1 peptide vaccine. The CDR3, as DNA: TGTGCCAGCAGCGTAGGCTCTTTCGGAGGGGCCTACGAGCAGTACTTC. Protein sequence: CASSVGSFGGAYEQYF.